This T cell receptor beta chain was found in a study of blood T cell repertoires in COVID-19. Study at large: COVID-19 samples from acute and convalescent phases originated in the United States, Italy and Spain. The cDNA or gDNA used as material had been derived from T cells, B-cell-depleted T cells, or PBMCs.

Per the study methods: How many nucleated cells were present was estimated from reference gene primer amplification. The method was immunoSEQ multiplex PCR; TCRdb's version includes in-frame clones alone and lacks a portion of them. That table is the source of V, J and clone size, and D and trimming were worked out from the DNA. The data contain tens of thousands of clones, 80% to 90% of them singletons. Sequences were obtained from peripheral blood. This sequence originates from a human donor in a cohort sampled during active COVID-19. The donor label of this sample is uncertain.

For the CDR3, the DNA is TGTGCCAGCAGGAGGACAGGGGAGTACCAAGAGACCCAGTACTTC. Translation: CASRRTGEYQETQYF. The chain uses TRBV2 and TRBJ2-5; 9 bases match TRBD1. This CDR3 is built from 15 residues. V lost 6 bases to trimming and J lost 0 bases; unmatched junction nucleotides: 5. Germline values: CDR1 SNHLY, CDR2 FYNNEI.